This section outlines one T cell receptor beta chain sequence together with its context. Its antigen is currently unknown. The CDR3 spans 16 residues. Germline V gene lookup returns CDR1 LNHDA and CDR2 SQIVND (reference sequence). Trimming cost V 5 bases and J 7 bases; bases outside gene matches: 12. These data come from a study of T-cell memory formation after mild COVID-19. TCRdb re-derived calls from the 5' RACE reads in MiXCR, one entry per CDR3 protein. The sample yields fewer than 140,000 distinct CDR3 sequences, around 12% seen once. The study's findings and limits: Shrinking CD4+ clones were chiefly CM and EM; CD8+ ones were chiefly EMRA. What remained unconfirmed was the SARS-CoV-2 specificity of second-wave clones peaking on day 37.

The sequence derives from an adult woman who had mild COVID-19 (a few samples of this study predate the infection). Cell type and time point are not known. The material sequenced was PBMCs or a T cell subset sorted from them (not recorded which). The rearrangement links TRBV19 to TRBJ2-1, with 9 bases fitting TRBD2. The CDR3 nucleotides are TGTGCCAGTAGTTCCCTTGCGGGAGGGTTGGCAAATGAGCAGTTCTTC. Its translation is CASSSLAGGLANEQFF.